This T cell receptor (beta chain) was obtained from a study of blood T cell repertoires in COVID-19 (TCRdb year 2020). At the level of the whole study: Collaborator samples came from the United States, Italy and Spain and covered acute and convalescent phases of COVID-19. The prospective study material was composed of cDNA or gDNA derived from T cells, B-cell-depleted T cells, or PBMCs. The dataset comprised deeply sampled blood TCRbeta repertoires from subjects exposed to, actively infected with, or recovered from COVID-19. A freely available public database, intended as a resource for researchers studying the immune response to SARS-CoV-2, is where the repertoires were released. Samples came from the ongoing ImmuneRACE study (first 160 participants) plus 1,254 subjects from 6 global collaborators. A de-identified subject ID, COVID-19 status, age in years and sex were almost always included in the sample metadata. Where available, HLA class I and class II types were taken from metadata supplied by the sample provider and were not determined by assay-based typing.

In the prospective study, participants were roughly 18 to 100 years old, resided in about two dozen geographic areas of the United States, and were enrolled through a virtual design. In the prospective study, participants were assigned to cohorts based on the clinical history participants reported in a screening survey and a study questionnaire. In the prospective study, mobile phlebotomists collected whole blood, serum and a nasopharyngeal or oropharyngeal swab from each participant. Prospective study participants could optionally give additional blood draws and questionnaires over an approximately 2-month period. Prospective study blood samples were shipped either frozen or at room temperature before DNA extraction. TCRbeta CDR3 regions were amplified from genomic DNA using the immunoSEQ Assay, a bias-controlled multiplex PCR. Turning to the authors' computational methods: Within the assay, amplification of reference gene primers was used to estimate how many nucleated cells each sample contained. Sequence reads were collapsed and filtered to measure the absolute abundance of every unique TCRbeta CDR3 rearrangement. Productive Simpson clonality was computed per sample as the square root of Simpson's diversity index over productive rearrangements. TCRdb stores this immuneACCESS table with in-frame sequences only. Part of the clones is absent; in the studies checked, under half of the shortfall reflects unresolved V genes, and no reason is known for the rest. V and J calls plus clone size are reproduced from that table; the DNA served to infer D and trimming. The sample table lists hundreds of thousands of clones, over 75% of them with a count of one. 6.5% to 8.5% of the sample goes to the ten largest clones.

The CDR3 starts with the cysteine, ends with the phenylalanine, and has 14 residues. Only CDR3 DNA remains: 42 bases, in frame from the first base. The germline V gene encodes CDR1 KGHSH and CDR2 LQKENI. V trim: 4 bases; J trim: 4 bases; unmatched bases: 6. Points on this clone: No antigen is known for it. No per-base quality is available; no much larger clone lies one base away.

Paper-wide results and their limitations: How much clinical and demographic metadata was included differed by source and by participant, and the metadata was provided uncurated.

The sequencing input was PBMCs or T cells enriched from blood (not recorded which). This clonotype was obtained from a woman in her forties with acute COVID-19. The chain was built from TRBV18 and TRBJ2-7, and 8 junction bases match TRBD1. The CDR3 corresponds to CASSLDREAYEQYF. In nucleotides, the sequence is TGTGCCAGCTCACTGGACAGGGAAGCTTACGAGCAGTACTTC.